These 5 T cell receptor beta chains were sequenced from one sample in a study of cytomegalovirus exposure and HLA in healthy donors. A multiplex PCR was run with 60 Vbeta primers and 13 Jbeta primers. Measured with immunoSEQ multiplex PCR; TCRdb has only the in-frame clones, and not every one. The sample holds roughly 150,000 clones, over 70% seen once. Sequenced sample: PBMCs. All receptors come from a male donor in good health and CMV-seronegative.

The V gene is TRBV7-9, the J gene TRBJ2-2; the match to TRBD2 covers 10 bases. CDR1 SEHNR and CDR2 FQNEAQ come from the germline V gene (reference sequence). V dropped 5 bases and J dropped 6; count of bases not matched to a gene: 6. The CDR3 extends over 15 amino acids. The CDR3 coding sequence is TGTGCCAGCAGCGGAGGGACTAGCGATTCCGGGGAGCTGTTTTTT. Its translation: CASSGGTSDSGELFF.

The rearrangement joins TRBV9 to TRBJ2-7; 10 nucleotides line up with TRBD2. The CDR3 covers 18 residues. Germline lookup yields CDR1 SGDLS and CDR2 YYNGEE. V was clipped by 3 bases and J by 3 bases; unmatched bases: 15. CDR3 sequence reads: CASSEGASGRGLVYEQYF. In nucleotides, the CDR3 is TGTGCCAGCAGCGAAGGGGCTAGCGGGAGAGGGTTGGTCTACGAGCAGTACTTC.

This rearrangement joins TRBV4-3 to TRBJ2-3; 8 positions match TRBD2. The CDR3 runs to 15 residues. Trimming at V came to 1 base and at J to 5 bases, leaving 5 bases not matched to a gene. The germline V gene has CDR1 LGHNA and CDR2 YSLEER. DNA of the CDR3: TGCGCCAGCAGCCAAGGGAGCGGGAGCGTAGATACGCAGTATTTT. It encodes CASSQGSGSVDTQYF.

This sequence joins TRBV5-4 and TRBJ2-5; 9 nucleotides align to TRBD2. With V trimmed by 0 bases and J by 1 base, 10 bases remained unmatched. This CDR3 has 18 residues. CDR1 and CDR2 (germline): SGHNT, YYREEE (reference sequence). The CDR3 DNA sequence: TGTGCCAGCAGCTTGGTTCCCCGAAGCGGGAGGTTCCAAGAGACCCAGTACTTC. Its translation: CASSLVPRSGRFQETQYF. The entire variable domain, with the rest obtained from reference TRBV5-4 and TRBJ2-5, is as follows: ETGVTQSPTHLIKTRGQQVTLRCSSQSGHNTVSWYQQALGQGPQFIFQYYREEENGRGNFPPRFSGLQFPNYSSELNVNALELDDSALYLCASSLVPRSGRFQETQYFGPGTRLLVL.

The chain joins TRBV30 to TRBJ1-3; TRBD1 might be the D (5 bases). The CDR3 extends over 15 amino acids. Germline V gene lookup returns CDR1 GTSNPN and CDR2 SVGIG (reference sequence). Trimming removed 3 bases at V and 4 bases at J, with 16 bases between. The CDR3 region is CAWRPGLLQGNTIYF. CDR3 coding DNA: TGTGCCTGGAGACCGGGACTGCTCCAGGGAAACACCATATATTTT.